The following is a T cell receptor (beta chain) sequence with its context. No cognate antigen has been identified for it. There are no base qualities to consult, and no much larger clone falls within one base. Every donor in the study was a healthy Caucasian. The twin cohort comprised three pairs of female monozygotic twins, all aged roughly 18 to 30 years. Positive isolation kits from Invitrogen were used to isolate the CD4+ and CD8+ T cell populations. The data are from a study of identical twins (dated by TCRdb to the mid-2010s). About the full investigation: To test whether fetal clonotypes persist, the study used deep sequencing on TCR alpha and beta repertoires from monozygotic twins, unrelated adults of various ages, and cord blood. To rule out contamination, replicate twin experiments were performed at different times with different library preparation protocols. Beyond this particular receptor, the publication reports: Compared with coincidental sharing between unrelated individuals, out-of-frame TCR alpha sequences shared between twins showed an excess of sequences with low generation probability. In monozygotic twins, out-of-frame TCR alpha sharing was systematically underestimated by recombination models, although the models agreed with sharing between unrelated individuals. Fewer insertions were carried by abundant cord blood beta clonotypes; a weaker similar trend was observed in young adult naive repertoires, while no such trend was observed in memory repertoires. The excess sharing between twins in beta out-of-frame sequences was weaker because fewer shared sequences reduced the signal-to-noise ratio. Conclusions relied on cross-sectional statistical analysis, since the same donors could not be followed over many years. Zero-insertion analyses could be partly confounded by invariant T cells such as MAIT and iNKT, although diverse VJ usage argued against such confounding for most clonotypes.

The library was built by means of 5' RACE. Sequencing used an Illumina HiSeq 2000. Template switching introduced a universal primer binding site; the final cDNA contained a unique molecular identifier, enabling accurate counting of TCR cDNA molecules. Specific primers in the conserved constant-segment region were used to synthesize first-strand cDNA for the TCR alpha and beta chains. To control for contamination, every cDNA library was double barcoded, receiving both a SMART-Mk sample barcode and Illumina barcodes. Two successive PCR steps introduced TruSeq adapter sequences along with Illumina sample barcodes. The TCR alpha and beta cDNA libraries were sequenced on the Illumina HiSeq platform using custom primers. Per the original workflow: Raw reads were processed with MiGEC to extract unique molecular identifiers, and MiXCR was used to determine CDR3 positions. Recombination models were inferred per individual with the repgenHMM and IGoR tools using an EM algorithm. The tcR package in R was used for shared clonotype analysis, with sharing normalized by the product of cloneset sizes. To study raw recombination without the effects of thymic and clonal selection, out-of-frame nonproductive sequences were analyzed. The raw public reads went through TCRdb reprocessing: fastp at Q25, MiXCR clone calling, in-frame beta chains kept. Entries that share a CDR3 protein sequence are merged under the most common genes and DNA. TCRdb, not the original authors, processed these V and J calls. Here the sample has hundreds of thousands of distinct CDR3 sequences; more than 9% occur a single time. The ten largest make up around 6.9% of the sample.

These data were also reused for a study on yellow fever vaccine responses in identical twins. That second report states: The T cell response to vaccination in identical twins was reported by the authors to appear partly convergent and partly personalized. In the study, vaccine-responding T cell clones were precisely tracked in identical twins.

This sequence originates from a woman under 30 in good health. The sequencing sample was made of CD8+ T cells sorted from blood.

CDR3 reads: CASSVGTNEQFF. The DNA is TGTGCCAGCAGCGTAGGGACCAATGAGCAGTTCTTC. Rearrangement joined TRBV9 to TRBJ2-1; a confident D gene designation cannot be given. The germline V gene encodes CDR1 SGDLS and CDR2 YYNGEE. Trimming at the junction amounts to 0 bases on V and 6 bases on J, and the germline ends lie 4 bases apart. The CDR3 has 12 amino acids, counting the end cysteine and phenylalanine. The DNA shown is the 36-base CDR3, in frame from base 1.